This T cell receptor (beta chain) was obtained from a study of cytotoxic CD8 clonotypes in ibrutinib-treated CLL. Study-wide background: Among the patients, around ten presented as relapsed/refractory and 15 as treatment-naive; 17 to 18 showed unmutated IGHV.

About this clone itself: Its target is unknown.

The CDR3 is 12 amino acids. The V and J ends lost 7 bases and 6 bases respectively, with 14 bases between them. The germline gives CDR1 SGHNT, CDR2 YYREEE (reference sequence). Notes on the study in general: Before falling back toward baseline at progression, clonality had risen at the time of ibrutinib response. Clonality correlated strongly with circulating CD8+ T cells and exceeded age-matched healthy donors at baseline.

Targeted sequencing depth ranged from 1 in 200,000 to 1 in 1 million T cells. Produced via immunoSEQ multiplex PCR; TCRdb's table is partial and in-frame only. The table shows 100,000 to 150,000 clones, with approximately 83% occurring only once. This TCR derives from a human donor with chronic lymphocytic leukemia. V usage is TRBV5-4 and J usage is TRBJ2-7; perhaps TRBD2 as D (5 bases). Sequences were derived from PBMCs, sampled after 24 months of ibrutinib treatment. This CDR3 reads CASGSQDFEQYF. The CDR3 nucleotides read TGTGCCAGCGGGAGCCAGGATTTCGAGCAGTACTTC.